This TCR beta chain was obtained from a study of blood T cell repertoires in COVID-19. On the study more broadly: The United States, Italy and Spain supplied acute and convalescent COVID-19 samples. T cells, B-cell-depleted T cells, or PBMCs provided the cDNA or gDNA that served as material.

The CDR3 extends over 17 amino acids. Germline V gene sequence: CDR1 SGDLS, CDR2 YYNGEE. With 0 bases clipped from V and 0 bases from J, the junction kept 4 bases outside the gene matches. As for this clone: This same CDR3 is encoded by further DNA sequences in the sample.

Per the study methods: Quantification of nucleated cells was approximated via reference gene primer amplification. Clones were sequenced by immunoSEQ multiplex PCR, and TCRdb holds only the in-frame ones, with some missing. V and J calls and clone size follow that table, whereas D and trimming were derived from the DNA. The sample yields a few hundred thousand clones, roughly four fifths seen once. The sequenced sample was peripheral blood. This rearrangement joins TRBV9 to TRBJ1-1; 11 positions match TRBD1. The sequence came from a woman between 25 and 40 years old who had recovered from COVID-19. The CDR3 is CASSVGTGGFLNTEAFF. In DNA, the CDR3 is TGTGCCAGCAGCGTAGGGACAGGGGGCTTTTTGAACACTGAAGCTTTCTTT.